A single sample gave rise to the 28 T cell receptor beta chains below, sequenced in a study of T-cell memory formation after mild COVID-19. TCRdb reprocessed the 5' RACE reads via MiXCR and lists one record per CDR3 protein. The sample records 350,000 to 500,000 distinct CDR3 sequences, roughly 18% being singletons. Input material: PBMCs or a T cell subset sorted from them (not recorded which). The receptors stem from a man between 18 and 35 years old who had mild COVID-19 (a few samples of this study predate the infection). Cell type and time point are not known.

The V call is TRBV6-5, the J call TRBJ1-1; TRBD1 matches 7 bases. Germline CDR1 MNHEY, CDR2 SVGAGI. The ends lost 6 bases at V and 3 bases at J; junction bases unmatched: 4. This CDR3 region has 13 residues. The CDR3: CASRPQGDTEAFF. In DNA form, the CDR3 reads TGTGCCAGCAGACCTCAGGGGGACACTGAAGCTTTCTTT.

The sample holds many counts of this clonotype. This chain connects TRBV27 to TRBJ2-1; 12 bases map to TRBD2. Germline loops: CDR1 MNHEY, CDR2 SMNVEV (reference sequence). This CDR3 is 17 amino acids long. V dropped 7 bases and J dropped 2; count of bases not matched to a gene: 9. The CDR3 loop is CASILPPSGGAYNEQFF. DNA for the CDR3: TGTGCCAGCATCCTTCCCCCTAGCGGGGGGGCCTACAATGAGCAGTTCTTC.

This clonotype has at least ten counts. The chain employs TRBV7-9 and TRBJ2-5, with 8 nucleotides matching TRBD2. Per germline, CDR1 SEHNR and CDR2 FQNEAQ (reference sequence). There are 14 residues in the CDR3. V lost 0 bases to trimming and J lost 4 bases; unmatched junction nucleotides: 1. CDR3 residues: CASSLAAGGETQYF. CDR3 nucleotide sequence: TGTGCCAGCAGCTTAGCGGCGGGGGGAGAGACCCAGTACTTC. The full variable domain, in which reference TRBV7-9 and TRBJ2-5 provide the parts outside the CDR3, is DTGVSQNPRHKITKRGQNVTFRCDPISEHNRLYWYRQTLGQGPEFLTYFQNEAQLEKSRLLSDRFSAERPKGSFSTLEIQRTEQGDSAMYLCASSLAAGGETQYFGPGTRLLVL.

The chain is built from TRBV6-2 or TRBV6-3 and TRBJ2-7; D not certain. With 2 bases removed from V and 3 bases from J, the gap between germline ends came to 17 bases. This CDR3 has 16 amino acids. CDR1 is MNHEY and CDR2 is SVGEGT in the germline V gene. CDR3: CASSYHADWSNYEQYF. The CDR3 coding sequence is TGTGCCAGCAGTTACCACGCCGACTGGTCTAACTACGAGCAGTACTTC.

This rearrangement joins TRBV29-1 to TRBJ1-1; D may be TRBD1 (5 bases). Germline CDR1 SQVTM, CDR2 ANQGSEA. V lost 3 bases and J lost 0, with 8 bases in between. The CDR3 covers 13 residues. The CDR3 DNA reads as TGCAGCGTTGAGGGGGATCTGAACACTGAAGCTTTCTTT. Protein product: CSVEGDLNTEAFF.

This clonotype was counted a few times. V is TRBV7-7 and J is TRBJ2-7; D might be TRBD1 (6 bases). Germline lookup yields CDR1 SSHAT and CDR2 FNYEAQ (reference sequence). The CDR3 loop spans 14 amino acids. The CDR3, as DNA: TGTGCTAGCAGCTTAGGCAGGGGTAAAAACGAGCAGTACGTC. Translation: CASSLGRGKNEQYV.

This clonotype was seen more than once but under ten times. V and J are TRBV9 and TRBJ2-7; perhaps D is TRBD1 or TRBD2 (6 bases each). V lost 4 bases and J lost 3, with 26 bases in between. This CDR3 region has 18 residues. The germline gives CDR1 SGDLS, CDR2 YYNGEE. CDR3 nucleotide sequence: TGTGCCAGCAGCTCCGGGGGCGGGACGCTTGATACCTTCTACGAGCAGTACTTC. Its protein is CASSSGGGTLDTFYEQYF.

This sequence joins TRBV5-1 and TRBJ2-7; possibly TRBD1 or TRBD2 for D (5 bases each). This CDR3 is 15 amino acids long. Germline assignment: CDR1 SGHRS and CDR2 YFSETQ. V lost 3 bases to trimming and J lost 2 bases, with 15 bases between them. CDR3 amino acids: CASSSRDRGPYEQYF. The CDR3 nucleotides read TGCGCCAGCAGCTCCCGGGACCGTGGTCCCTACGAGCAGTACTTC.

This clonotype was counted only a few times. This chain joins TRBV2 and TRBJ1-5, with D possibly TRBD1 on 5 matching bases. In germline, CDR1 is SNHLY, CDR2 FYNNEI. V lost 8 bases to trimming and J lost 3 bases, with 14 bases between them. This CDR3 region has 14 residues. CDR3 sequence reads: CASGLGEANQPQHF. The CDR3 DNA is TGTGCCAGCGGTTTGGGGGAGGCCAATCAGCCCCAGCATTTT.

This clonotype has a handful of counts. The rearrangement uses TRBV11-1 and TRBJ1-1; D unclear. V lost 2 bases and J lost 10, with 8 bases in between. This CDR3 has 11 amino acids. Per germline, CDR1 SGHAT and CDR2 FQDESV (reference sequence). As DNA, the CDR3 is TGTGCCAGCAGCTTACGAGGTCTAGCTTTCTTT. Translated, it gives CASSLRGLAFF.

This chain connects TRBV20-1 to TRBJ2-2; D gene uncertain. The CDR3 has 16 residues. Germline-derived CDR1 and CDR2 are DFQATT and SNEGSKA (reference sequence). The germline V and J ends were trimmed by 3 bases and 0 bases, with 14 bases remaining between them. DNA of the CDR3: TGCAGTGCTAGGTCCGGGCCGACCTCGAACACCGGGGAGCTGTTTTTT. This encodes CSARSGPTSNTGELFF.

This clonotype was found many times. The genes are TRBV5-1 and TRBJ2-6; D is ambiguous. The CDR3 extends over 19 amino acids. Germline V gene sequence: CDR1 SGHRS, CDR2 YFSETQ. Trimming cost V 0 bases and J 1 base, with 17 bases left between them. In DNA form, the CDR3 reads TGCGCCAGCAGCTTGGCCTCGGCCGCTTCCACATCTGGGGCCAACGTCCTGACTTTC. This translates into CASSLASAASTSGANVLTF.

This clonotype has just a few counts. The J gene is TRBJ2-5, the V gene TRBV24-1; 13 bases match TRBD2. The V gene's germline CDR1 is KGHDR and CDR2 SFDVKD. J was trimmed by 5 bases and V by 3 bases; bases with no gene match: 5. This CDR3 has 16 amino acids. Here the CDR3 DNA reads TGTGCCACCAGTGATCAACTAGCGGGGGGGCGGGAGACCCAGTACTTC. Translating it yields CATSDQLAGGRETQYF.

This clonotype occurred once. Relative to the germline gene, one junction end is altered; a read error may explain this. The chain employs TRBV7-9 and TRBJ1-3; D not certain. CDR1 SEHNR and CDR2 FQNEAQ come from the germline V gene (reference sequence). The CDR3 has 17 residues. The CDR3 here is CASSLDPAYSSGNTIYF. CDR3 coding DNA: TGTGCCAGCAGCTTAGATCCAGCTTATTCCTCTGGAAACACAATATATTTT. The variable domain in full, with the rest retrieved from reference TRBV7-9 and TRBJ1-3, is DTGVSQNPRHKITKRGQNVTFRCDPISEHNRLYWYRQTLGQGPEFLTYFQNEAQLEKSRLLSDRFSAERPKGSFSTLEIQRTEQGDSAMYLCASSLDPAYSSGNTIYFGEGSWLTVV.

This clonotype was seen a handful of times. This rearrangement joins TRBV4-3 to TRBJ2-2, with 10 bases matching TRBD2. Germline V gene lookup returns CDR1 LGHNA and CDR2 YSLEER. The CDR3 loop spans 18 amino acids. V lost 0 bases and J lost 2; bases outside the gene matches: 6. In nucleotides, the CDR3 is TGCGCCAGCAGCCAAGATCGGACTAGCGGTTTCAACACCGGGGAGCTGTTTTTT. This sequence encodes CASSQDRTSGFNTGELFF.

The table lists this clonotype with a few counts. J is TRBJ2-1 and V is TRBV5-1; D ambiguous. The germline V and J ends were trimmed by 4 bases and 4 bases, with 9 bases remaining between them. The CDR3 runs 13 residues. CDR1 is SGHRS and CDR2 is YFSETQ in the germline V gene. Written as DNA, the CDR3 is TGCGCCAGCAGCCCCGAATTATACAATGAGCAGTTCTTC. Its protein is CASSPELYNEQFF.

The gene calls are TRBV5-1 and TRBJ1-1; 8 positions match TRBD1. V trimming: 4 bases; J trimming: 2 bases; junction bases outside the gene matches: 7. The length of the CDR3 is 15 residues. Per germline, CDR1 SGHRS and CDR2 YFSETQ. CDR3 nucleotides: TGCGCCAGCAGCCGAACGACAGGGGCAAACACTGAAGCTTTCTTT. It encodes CASSRTTGANTEAFF.

This clonotype showed up just a few times. This sequence joins TRBV5-1 and TRBJ2-7; 8 bases are a match to TRBD2. V was pared by 3 bases and J by 2 bases, with 7 bases of the junction left unmatched. This CDR3 contains 15 residues. Germline V lookup: CDR1 SGHRS, CDR2 YFSETQ. This CDR3 is CASSSGLAVAYEQYF. The DNA of the CDR3 is TGCGCCAGCAGCTCCGGACTAGCTGTGGCCTACGAGCAGTACTTC.

CDR3 DNA sequence: TGTGCCAGCAGGGTACCGGGACAGGGGTTGGGCACTGAAGCTTTCTTT. This gives the protein CASRVPGQGLGTEAFF. The chain couples TRBV12-3 or TRBV12-4 to TRBJ1-1, with 10 bases that match TRBD1. This CDR3 is built from 16 residues. J lost 4 bases, V lost 6 bases, and 11 bases had no gene match.

The chain carries TRBV4-3 and TRBJ1-3; no clear D gene. Deletions cut 4 bases from V and 0 bases from J, with 16 bases between. The CDR3 covers 17 residues. Germline V CDR1 and CDR2: LGHNA, YSLEER. The CDR3 nucleotides read TGCGCCAGCAGCCCTACCAGCCCGGGTTTCTCTGGAAACACCATATATTTT. Protein: CASSPTSPGFSGNTIYF.

This clonotype appeared a few times. This chain connects TRBV12-3 or TRBV12-4 to TRBJ1-1, with unresolved D. The CDR3 extends over 10 amino acids. The V and J ends lost 4 bases and 6 bases respectively, with 3 bases between them. The CDR3 is CASSSAEAFF. For the CDR3, the DNA is TGTGCCAGCAGTTCTGCTGAAGCTTTCTTT.

The sample holds a few counts of this clonotype. The J gene is TRBJ2-5, the V gene TRBV12-3 or TRBV12-4, with D tentatively TRBD2 (7 bases). This CDR3 is built from 15 residues. V was pared by 5 bases and J by 4 bases, with 17 bases between. The CDR3 loop reads CASSGEGGALETQYF. As DNA, the CDR3 is TGTGCCAGCAGTGGGGAAGGGGGGGCCCTAGAGACCCAGTACTTC.

A few counts support this clonotype. This chain joins TRBV7-2 and TRBJ2-7; 7 bases match TRBD2. The V and J ends lost 3 bases and 0 bases, in that order; junction bases with no gene match: 2. This CDR3 region has 14 residues. Looked up from germline, CDR1 is SGHTA and CDR2 is FQGNSA. The CDR3 nucleotides are TGTGCCAGCAGCTTTGCGGGGGACTCCTACGAGCAGTACTTC. Protein: CASSFAGDSYEQYF.

The chain links TRBV6-5 to TRBJ2-5; 7 positions match TRBD1. Trimming at V came to 5 bases and at J to 5 bases, leaving 8 bases not matched to a gene. The V gene's germline CDR1 is MNHEY and CDR2 SVGAGI. The CDR3 extends over 14 amino acids. In DNA form, the CDR3 reads TGTGCCAGCAGTAAACAGGGGATTCGGGAGACCCAGTACTTC. It specifies CASSKQGIRETQYF.

Worth noting for this clonotype: At one end, the junction sequence differs from germline, possibly due to a read error. The rearrangement joins TRBV7-9 to TRBJ2-7, with a tentative D call TRBD2 (6 bases). Germline-derived CDR1 and CDR2 are SEHNR and FQNEAQ (reference sequence). This CDR3 contains 12 residues. The CDR3 DNA follows: TGTGCCAGCAGGGAGGGGTCCTCCGAGCAGTACTTC. This codes for CASREGSSEQYF.

In this sample, this clonotype turned up a few times. J is TRBJ1-3 and V is TRBV9; D is ambiguous. Trimming pared 3 bases from V and 2 bases from J, leaving 18 bases between. Germline V gene data show CDR1 as SGDLS and CDR2 as YYNGEE. This CDR3 contains 17 residues. Here the CDR3 reads CASSAQGGERTGNTIYF. The CDR3 coding sequence is TGTGCCAGCAGCGCCCAAGGCGGGGAACGCACTGGAAACACCATATATTTT.

V is TRBV11-2 and J is TRBJ2-7; no reliable D call. CDR3 size: 13 residues. V was cut by 5 bases and J by 3 bases, with 11 bases left in between. Germline-derived CDR1 and CDR2 are SGHAT and FQNNGV. The CDR3 nucleotides are TGTGCCAGCAGCCCGGTCATGGACTACGAGCAGTACTTC. This encodes CASSPVMDYEQYF. Full variable domain (missing parts from reference TRBV11-2 and TRBJ2-7): EAGVAQSPRYKIIEKRQSVAFWCNPISGHATLYWYQQILGQGPKLLIQFQNNGVVDDSQLPKDRFSAERLKGVDSTLKIQPAKLEDSAVYLCASSPVMDYEQYFGPGTRLTVT.

The V call is TRBV12-3 or TRBV12-4, the J call TRBJ2-1; weak D call: TRBD2 (5 bases). Trimming cost V 3 bases and J 0 bases, with 12 bases left between them. CDR3 length: 16 amino acids. The CDR3 DNA follows: TGTGCCAGCAGTTTTAACGCGGGTTTCTCCTACAATGAGCAGTTCTTC. Its protein is CASSFNAGFSYNEQFF.